This T cell receptor (beta chain) derives from a study of tumor-infiltrating lymphocytes in localized non-small cell lung cancer. Study in general: Each patient gave resected tumor and non-adjacent uninvolved lung tissue.

Germline assignment: CDR1 MDHEN and CDR2 SYDVKM. This CDR3 has 16 residues. V trimming: 5 bases; J trimming: 1 base; junction bases outside the gene matches: 6. Study conclusions and caveats: IM1 and IM2 tumors showed no difference in T-cell fraction. Available tissue quantity limited TCR sequencing to a patient subset.

As regards this clone: Its antigen remains unidentified.

The repertoire was sequenced with immunoSEQ multiplex PCR; TCRdb's copy has only in-frame clones and lacks some. This sample has 13,000 or so clones; approximately 74% occur once, and the top ten carry roughly an eighth. This sequence originates from a human donor with non-small cell lung cancer. Material for sequencing was uninvolved lung tissue not adjacent to the tumor. The chain joins TRBV28 to TRBJ2-4; 9 nucleotides match TRBD1. The DNA for the CDR3 is TGTGCCAGCAGTCTACAGGGGGCTCGGGCCAAAAACATTCAGTACTTC. Translating it yields CASSLQGARAKNIQYF.